A selection of T cell receptor beta chains follows, all from one sample in a study of technical replicates of blood from several donors. Measured with immunoSEQ multiplex PCR; TCRdb has only the in-frame clones, and not every one. The data hold more than 65,000 clones, with around 91% observed a single time. Sequencing input: T cells isolated from PBMCs. The receptor source for this set is a human donor in good health. Some clones in this sample may be carry-over from other donors' samples. CDR3s include the opening cysteine and the closing phenylalanine or tryptophan. The D gene is left open where the match is weak. Clone size is given for some rows only: seen once, a few or many times, or a class if the clone is expanded.

d_call: TRBD2; v_call: TRBV7-9; j_call: TRBJ2-7; clone_size: .; cdr3_aa: CASSRGLAGVNEQYF; cdr3_nt: TGTGCCAGCAGCAGGGGACTAGCGGGAGTCAACGAGCAGTACTTC
d_call: .; v_call: TRBV28; j_call: TRBJ2-2; clone_size: .; cdr3_aa: CASSPQNTGELFF; cdr3_nt: TGTGCCAGCAGTCCCCAAAACACCGGGGAGCTGTTTTTT
d_call: TRBD1; v_call: TRBV28; j_call: TRBJ2-2; clone_size: .; cdr3_aa: CASRTGSKTGELFF; cdr3_nt: TGTGCCAGCAGGACAGGGTCTAAAACCGGGGAGCTGTTTTTT
d_call: .; v_call: TRBV4-1; j_call: TRBJ2-7; clone_size: .; cdr3_aa: CASSQDTIEQYF; cdr3_nt: TGCGCCAGCAGCCAAGACACAATCGAGCAGTACTTC
d_call: .; v_call: TRBV5-1; j_call: TRBJ1-2; clone_size: .; cdr3_aa: CASSLGQGQGYGYTF; cdr3_nt: TGCGCCAGCAGCTTGGGTCAAGGCCAGGGCTATGGCTACACCTTC
d_call: .; v_call: TRBV1; j_call: TRBJ2-1; clone_size: .; cdr3_aa: CTSSPTMTTGGGATHEQFF; cdr3_nt: TGCACCAGCAGCCCCACAATGACCACCGGCGGGGGGGCCACACATGAGCAGTTCTTC
d_call: TRBD2; v_call: TRBV10-2; j_call: TRBJ2-1; clone_size: .; cdr3_aa: CASSVAGGNEQFF; cdr3_nt: TGCGCCAGCAGTGTCGCGGGGGGAAATGAGCAGTTCTTC
d_call: TRBD1; v_call: TRBV29-1; j_call: TRBJ2-5; clone_size: .; cdr3_aa: CSVARGTGGYEETQYF; cdr3_nt: TGCAGCGTTGCTCGGGGGACAGGAGGTTATGAAGAGACCCAGTACTTC
d_call: TRBD2; v_call: TRBV5-5; j_call: TRBJ2-5; clone_size: .; cdr3_aa: CASSLVGTSRETQYF; cdr3_nt: TGTGCCAGCAGCTTGGTCGGGACTAGCAGGGAGACCCAGTACTTC
d_call: .; v_call: TRBV25-1; j_call: TRBJ2-7; clone_size: .; cdr3_aa: CASRGGISSYEQYF; cdr3_nt: TGTGCCAGCAGGGGCGGGATTAGTTCCTACGAGCAGTACTTC
d_call: .; v_call: TRBV4-1; j_call: TRBJ2-1; clone_size: .; cdr3_aa: CASSRSGLNEQFF; cdr3_nt: TGCGCCAGCAGCCGATCCGGTCTGAATGAGCAGTTCTTC
d_call: .; v_call: TRBV29-1; j_call: TRBJ2-5; clone_size: .; cdr3_aa: CSVGVGGEETQYF; cdr3_nt: TGCAGCGTCGGCGTGGGCGGGGAAGAGACCCAGTACTTC
d_call: .; v_call: TRBV30; j_call: TRBJ1-1; clone_size: .; cdr3_aa: CAWSVGQRDTEAFF; cdr3_nt: TGTGCCTGGAGTGTGGGGCAAAGGGACACTGAAGCTTTCTTT
d_call: TRBD2; v_call: TRBV13; j_call: TRBJ2-7; clone_size: .; cdr3_aa: CASSSLGTRVGYEQYF; cdr3_nt: TGTGCCAGCAGTTCCCTCGGGACTAGGGTCGGATACGAGCAGTACTTC
d_call: TRBD2; v_call: TRBV27; j_call: TRBJ2-1; clone_size: .; cdr3_aa: CASRASGGAHEQFF; cdr3_nt: TGTGCCAGCAGGGCTAGCGGGGGGGCCCATGAGCAGTTCTTC
d_call: .; v_call: TRBV27; j_call: TRBJ1-5; clone_size: .; cdr3_aa: CASSGRVSQPQHF; cdr3_nt: TGTGCCAGCAGTGGCAGGGTGAGTCAGCCCCAGCATTTT
d_call: TRBD2; v_call: TRBV5-1; j_call: TRBJ2-7; clone_size: .; cdr3_aa: CASSLALAGGYEQYF; cdr3_nt: TGCGCCAGCAGCTTGGCACTAGCGGGGGGATACGAGCAGTACTTC
d_call: .; v_call: TRBV19; j_call: TRBJ1-4; clone_size: .; cdr3_aa: CASSMEGPYEKLFF; cdr3_nt: TGTGCCAGTAGTATGGAGGGACCCTATGAAAAACTGTTTTTT
d_call: .; v_call: TRBV4-1; j_call: TRBJ2-7; clone_size: .; cdr3_aa: CASSHKRTASYEQYF; cdr3_nt: TGCGCCAGCAGCCACAAGCGGACGGCCTCCTACGAGCAGTACTTC
d_call: .; v_call: TRBV6-1; j_call: TRBJ2-3; clone_size: once; cdr3_aa: CASRSRDTQYF; cdr3_nt: TGTGCCAGCAGGTCCAGAGATACGCAGTATTTT
d_call: .; v_call: TRBV5-6; j_call: TRBJ2-7; clone_size: .; cdr3_aa: CASSPRGGATDYEQYF; cdr3_nt: TGTGCCAGCAGCCCCCGCGGCGGGGCGACAGACTACGAGCAGTACTTC
d_call: TRBD2; v_call: TRBV2; j_call: TRBJ2-7; clone_size: once; cdr3_aa: CASILTSSSSEQYF; cdr3_nt: TGTGCCAGCATTCTGACTAGCTCCTCTTCCGAGCAGTACTTC
d_call: .; v_call: TRBV4-1; j_call: TRBJ1-4; clone_size: .; cdr3_aa: CASSQEPLGGGLFF; cdr3_nt: TGCGCCAGCAGCCAAGAACCCCTCGGAGGTGGACTGTTTTTT
d_call: TRBD1; v_call: TRBV4-1; j_call: TRBJ2-2; clone_size: .; cdr3_aa: CASSQLVQGFTSGELFF; cdr3_nt: TGCGCCAGCAGCCAATTGGTACAGGGGTTTACTTCCGGGGAGCTGTTTTTT
d_call: .; v_call: TRBV14; j_call: TRBJ1-1; clone_size: once; cdr3_aa: CASSHRGYGEAFF; cdr3_nt: TGTGCCAGCAGCCACAGGGGCTACGGTGAAGCTTTCTTT
d_call: .; v_call: TRBV12-5; j_call: TRBJ2-7; clone_size: .; cdr3_aa: CASGPSLPYEQYF; cdr3_nt: TGTGCTAGTGGCCCGAGTCTCCCCTACGAGCAGTACTTC
d_call: TRBD1; v_call: TRBV6-1; j_call: TRBJ1-2; clone_size: .; cdr3_aa: CASSDLAQGRDSGYTF; cdr3_nt: TGTGCCAGCAGTGACCTGGCACAGGGGCGAGACTCTGGCTACACCTTC
d_call: .; v_call: TRBV7-7; j_call: TRBJ2-5; clone_size: once; cdr3_aa: CASSLGGQRQETQYF; cdr3_nt: TGTGCTAGCAGCTTGGGGGGACAGAGACAAGAGACCCAGTACTTC
d_call: .; v_call: TRBV28; j_call: TRBJ2-1; clone_size: .; cdr3_aa: CASSLSSVRDEQFF; cdr3_nt: TGTGCCAGCAGTTTGTCGAGCGTCAGAGATGAGCAGTTCTTC
d_call: TRBD2; v_call: TRBV19; j_call: TRBJ2-7; clone_size: .; cdr3_aa: CASTAGGPNEQYF; cdr3_nt: TGTGCCAGTACGGCGGGAGGGCCAAACGAGCAGTACTTC
d_call: TRBD1; v_call: TRBV12-5; j_call: TRBJ1-1; clone_size: .; cdr3_aa: CASGLARTGEILMDTEAFF; cdr3_nt: TGTGCTAGTGGTTTGGCAAGGACAGGGGAAATCTTAATGGACACTGAAGCTTTCTTT
d_call: TRBD2; v_call: TRBV5-6; j_call: TRBJ2-7; clone_size: .; cdr3_aa: CASSPAGGIPLSSYEQYF; cdr3_nt: TGTGCCAGCAGCCCGGCGGGGGGAATTCCTTTAAGCTCCTACGAGCAGTACTTC
d_call: TRBD2; v_call: TRBV6-6; j_call: TRBJ2-1; clone_size: .; cdr3_aa: CASSYSAGGPNEQFF; cdr3_nt: TGTGCCAGCAGTTACTCGGCGGGAGGGCCTAATGAGCAGTTCTTC
d_call: TRBD2; v_call: TRBV28; j_call: TRBJ2-7; clone_size: .; cdr3_aa: CASRDGLAMDYEQYF; cdr3_nt: TGTGCCAGCAGGGACGGACTAGCAATGGACTACGAGCAGTACTTC
d_call: TRBD1; v_call: TRBV29-1; j_call: TRBJ2-1; clone_size: .; cdr3_aa: CSSGWDSAYNEQFF; cdr3_nt: TGCAGCTCTGGCTGGGACAGCGCCTACAATGAGCAGTTCTTC
d_call: .; v_call: TRBV5-1; j_call: TRBJ1-2; clone_size: .; cdr3_aa: CASSLEAAGAEGYTF; cdr3_nt: TGCGCCAGCAGCTTGGAGGCCGCGGGGGCGGAGGGCTACACCTTC
d_call: TRBD2; v_call: TRBV4-2; j_call: TRBJ2-5; clone_size: .; cdr3_aa: CASSQGLVGSEAQYF; cdr3_nt: TGTGCCAGCAGCCAGGGACTAGTTGGGTCCGAGGCCCAGTACTTC
d_call: TRBD1; v_call: TRBV2; j_call: TRBJ2-1; clone_size: .; cdr3_aa: CASSGQGDNEQFF; cdr3_nt: TGTGCCAGCAGTGGACAGGGGGACAATGAGCAGTTCTTC
d_call: .; v_call: TRBV5-1; j_call: TRBJ1-2; clone_size: .; cdr3_aa: CASSLSRGGYTF; cdr3_nt: TGCGCCAGCAGCTTGTCTCGGGGGGGCTACACCTTC
d_call: TRBD2; v_call: TRBV6-1; j_call: TRBJ2-1; clone_size: .; cdr3_aa: CASRREVGLEQFF; cdr3_nt: TGTGCCAGCAGGCGGGAGGTCGGGCTTGAGCAGTTCTTC
d_call: TRBD1; v_call: TRBV4-1; j_call: TRBJ2-4; clone_size: .; cdr3_aa: CASSQDQSGQGAWGAKNIQYF; cdr3_nt: TGCGCCAGCAGCCAAGATCAATCGGGACAGGGGGCCTGGGGGGCCAAAAACATTCAGTACTTC
d_call: .; v_call: TRBV29-1; j_call: TRBJ1-5; clone_size: .; cdr3_aa: CSVEGQFAGTQHF; cdr3_nt: TGCAGCGTTGAAGGGCAGTTTGCGGGCACCCAGCATTTT
d_call: .; v_call: TRBV7-6; j_call: TRBJ2-5; clone_size: .; cdr3_aa: CASSSWTNNQETQYF; cdr3_nt: TGTGCCAGCAGCTCATGGACTAACAACCAAGAGACCCAGTACTTC
d_call: .; v_call: TRBV5-1; j_call: TRBJ1-1; clone_size: .; cdr3_aa: CASSSQNTEAFF; cdr3_nt: TGCGCCAGCAGCTCACAGAACACTGAAGCTTTCTTT
d_call: .; v_call: TRBV19; j_call: TRBJ1-1; clone_size: .; cdr3_aa: CALGGQKRHPVAEAFF; cdr3_nt: TGCGCTTTAGGGGGTCAAAAAAGACACCCAGTCGCTGAAGCTTTCTTT
d_call: .; v_call: TRBV9; j_call: TRBJ1-1; clone_size: .; cdr3_aa: CASSVGGHNTEAFF; cdr3_nt: TGTGCCAGCAGCGTAGGGGGACATAACACTGAAGCTTTCTTT
d_call: .; v_call: TRBV19; j_call: TRBJ1-1; clone_size: .; cdr3_aa: CASRVFDTGFTEAFF; cdr3_nt: TGTGCCAGTAGGGTCTTCGATACAGGATTCACTGAAGCTTTCTTT
d_call: TRBD1; v_call: TRBV11-2; j_call: TRBJ2-2; clone_size: .; cdr3_aa: CASSLDGDRVMFF; cdr3_nt: TGTGCCAGCAGCTTAGATGGAGACAGGGTCATGTTTTTT
d_call: .; v_call: TRBV6-5; j_call: TRBJ2-7; clone_size: .; cdr3_aa: CASSYGISYEQYF; cdr3_nt: TGTGCCAGCAGTTACGGCATTTCCTACGAGCAGTACTTC
d_call: TRBD1; v_call: TRBV9; j_call: TRBJ2-1; clone_size: .; cdr3_aa: CASSVGQGRGNEQFF; cdr3_nt: TGTGCCAGCAGCGTAGGACAGGGGCGCGGTAATGAGCAGTTCTTC
d_call: TRBD2; v_call: TRBV29-1; j_call: TRBJ2-3; clone_size: .; cdr3_aa: CSVEDSLGLAGTDTQYF; cdr3_nt: TGCAGCGTTGAAGATAGTTTGGGACTAGCGGGCACAGATACGCAGTATTTT
d_call: TRBD2; v_call: TRBV5-4; j_call: TRBJ2-1; clone_size: .; cdr3_aa: CASSRASGSNEQFF; cdr3_nt: TGTGCCAGCAGCCGGGCTAGCGGGAGCAATGAGCAGTTCTTC
d_call: .; v_call: TRBV11-3; j_call: TRBJ1-6; clone_size: .; cdr3_aa: CASSSTGIYNSPLHF; cdr3_nt: TGTGCCAGCAGCTCAACAGGGATCTATAATTCACCCCTCCACTTT
d_call: .; v_call: TRBV28; j_call: TRBJ1-5; clone_size: few; cdr3_aa: CASSPTGVGGQPQHF; cdr3_nt: TGTGCCAGCAGTCCAACGGGGGTGGGAGGGCAGCCCCAGCATTTT
d_call: .; v_call: TRBV15; j_call: TRBJ1-5; clone_size: .; cdr3_aa: CATSRDHNDRINQPQHF; cdr3_nt: TGTGCCACCAGCAGAGATCATAACGACAGGATCAATCAGCCCCAGCATTTT
d_call: TRBD1; v_call: TRBV9; j_call: TRBJ2-1; clone_size: .; cdr3_aa: CASSESLGPGGEYNEQFF; cdr3_nt: TGTGCCAGCAGCGAGAGCTTAGGTCCAGGGGGCGAGTACAATGAGCAGTTCTTC
d_call: .; v_call: TRBV28; j_call: TRBJ2-2; clone_size: .; cdr3_aa: CASSFSGELFF; cdr3_nt: TGTGCCAGCAGTTTCTCCGGGGAGCTGTTTTTT
d_call: TRBD1; v_call: TRBV5-1; j_call: TRBJ2-3; clone_size: .; cdr3_aa: CASSPDVGQGVDTQYF; cdr3_nt: TGCGCCAGCAGCCCGGACGTGGGACAGGGGGTTGATACGCAGTATTTT
d_call: .; v_call: TRBV28; j_call: TRBJ2-7; clone_size: .; cdr3_aa: CASSFWDTGSSTYEQYF; cdr3_nt: TGTGCCAGCAGTTTTTGGGACACTGGGAGCTCGACCTACGAGCAGTACTTC